These 24 T cell receptor beta chains were sequenced from one sample in a study of blood T cell repertoires in COVID-19. Profiling relied on immunoSEQ multiplex PCR, and the TCRdb table lists in-frame clones only, not all of them. The table has roughly 330,000 clones, around 83% seen once; the top ten hold about 1.2%. The source material was peripheral blood. Source of these receptors: a woman aged 50 to 60 with acute or convalescent COVID-19.

In nucleotides, the CDR3 is TGTGCTAGTGGCCCCCTCGGGACAGGGGCCTACAATGAGCAGTTCTTC. It translates to CASGPLGTGAYNEQFF. This chain connects TRBV12-5 to TRBJ2-1; TRBD1 aligns across 10 bases. The CDR3 runs to 16 residues. Looked up from germline, CDR1 is LGHNT and CDR2 is FRNRAP. The V segment lost 6 bases and the J segment 2 bases; nucleotides outside the gene matches: 7.

The chain is built from TRBV18 and TRBJ1-1; no reliable D call. V gave up 4 bases and J gave up 6 bases, with 18 bases separating them. The CDR3 length is 15 residues. Germline V gene data show CDR1 as KGHSH and CDR2 as LQKENI. CDR3 in DNA: TGTGCCAGCTCACTTCAGTTGGGCTCTGGTCCTGAAGCTTTCTTT. It translates to CASSLQLGSGPEAFF.

This clone was seen only once. V usage is TRBV18 and J usage is TRBJ1-1, with TRBD1 identical over 7 bases. This CDR3 spans 13 amino acids. Germline loops: CDR1 KGHSH, CDR2 LQKENI. Trimming cost V 5 bases and J 3 bases; bases outside gene matches: 3. The CDR3 here is CASSTGEDTEAFF. CDR3 nucleotide sequence: TGTGCCAGCTCAACAGGGGAGGACACTGAAGCTTTCTTT.

The chain employs TRBV10-3 and TRBJ1-1; D uncertain. The V end lost 2 bases, the J end lost 9 bases, and 16 bases lay between the germline ends. CDR1 is ENHRY, CDR2 SYGVKD, per germline. This CDR3 has 14 amino acids. The CDR3 DNA reads TGTGCCATCAGTGAGGGCAGCGATCTTGTTCAAGCTTTCTTT. It specifies CAISEGSDLVQAFF.

The chain links TRBV30 to TRBJ1-2; D not certain. Trimming cost V 2 bases and J 4 bases, with 5 bases left between them. The CDR3 is made up of 11 amino acids. In germline, CDR1 is GTSNPN, CDR2 SVGIG (reference sequence). The DNA of the CDR3 is TGTGCCTGGAGTATCTCCTATGGCTACACCTTC. Translating gives CAWSISYGYTF. The full variable domain, rest sourced from reference TRBV30 and TRBJ1-2, is SQTIHQWPATLVQPVGSPLSLECTVEGTSNPNLYWYRQAAGRGLQLLFYSVGIGQISSEVPQNLSASRPQDRQFILSSKKLLLSDSGFYLCAWSISYGYTFGSGTRLTVV.

The V and J genes are TRBV5-8 and TRBJ1-1; the D is unclear. Germline lookup yields CDR1 SGHTS and CDR2 YDEGEE. Trimming left V 7 bases short and J 5 bases short, with 9 bases between. CDR3 length: 11 amino acids. The CDR3 region has the DNA TGTGCCAGCCCCCGGGGAACTGAAGCTTTCTTT. It codes for CASPRGTEAFF.

This chain joins TRBV4-1 and TRBJ2-3, with TRBD2 matching 7 bases. The CDR3 consists of 18 residues. The germline gives CDR1 MGHRA, CDR2 YSYEKL. With V trimmed by 0 bases and J by 3 bases, 12 bases remained unmatched. The DNA for the CDR3 is TGCGCCAGCAGCCAAGACCCCCCTGGAGGGCGGGGGACAGATACGCAGTATTTT. It is translated as CASSQDPPGGRGTDTQYF.

This clone showed up just once. This may be a read error: a much more frequent sequence differs by one nucleotide. The chain combines TRBV9 with TRBJ1-5, with no clear D. Per germline, CDR1 SGDLS and CDR2 YYNGEE. The CDR3 extends over 12 amino acids. V shed 4 bases and J shed 4 bases, with 6 bases lying between them. In DNA, the CDR3 is TGTGCCAGCAGCAGCGGGAATCAGCCCCAGCATTTT. As protein: CASSSGNQPQHF.

The rearrangement uses TRBV5-4 and TRBJ2-7, with D possibly TRBD2 on 5 matching bases. Germline loops: CDR1 SGHNT, CDR2 YYREEE (reference sequence). Trimming stripped 4 bases from V and 0 bases from J, with 11 bases between. This CDR3 region has 14 residues. CDR3 residues: CASSLGGSSYEQYF. Written as DNA, the CDR3 is TGTGCCAGCAGCCTAGGTGGGAGCTCCTACGAGCAGTACTTC.

This clone was recorded once. The chain uses TRBV11-1 and TRBJ1-1; TRBD1 matches at 7 bases. The germline V gene has CDR1 SGHAT and CDR2 FQDESV (reference sequence). The V segment lost 4 bases and the J segment 6 bases; nucleotides outside the gene matches: 5. CDR3 length: 13 residues. The CDR3 nucleotides are TGTGCCAGCAGCTCTTGGGGACAGCCTGAAGCTTTCTTT. As protein: CASSSWGQPEAFF.

The rearrangement links TRBV19 to TRBJ1-4; 10 nucleotides agree with TRBD1. From germline, CDR1 is LNHDA and CDR2 SQIVND (reference sequence). This CDR3 contains 13 residues. Germline trimming cut 10 bases from V and 8 bases from J; bases unmatched to any gene: 7. This chain's CDR3 is CATTDRGREKLFF. The CDR3 DNA sequence: TGTGCCACCACAGACAGGGGGCGGGAAAAACTGTTTTTT. Looking up the rest from reference TRBV19 and TRBJ1-4 gives the full variable domain: DGGITQSPKYLFRKEGQNVTLSCEQNLNHDAMYWYRQDPGQGLRLIYYSQIVNDFQKGDIAEGYSVSREKKESFPLTVTSAQKNPTAFYLCATTDRGREKLFFGSGTQLSVL.

The chain joins TRBV6-1 to TRBJ1-1, with a possible D match to TRBD1 (5 bases). V was cut by 7 bases and J by 5 bases, with 14 bases left in between. CDR1 and CDR2 (germline): MNHNS, SASEGT. This CDR3 comprises 13 residues. The CDR3 bases are TGTGCCAGCATAAGGCAGGGCGAGACTGAAGCTTTCTTT. It encodes CASIRQGETEAFF.

This clone was counted only a few times. The gene calls are TRBV7-8 and TRBJ1-2; D uncertain. This CDR3 has 13 amino acids. CDR1 and CDR2 (germline): SGHVS, FQNEAQ. V was cut by 1 base and J by 8 bases, with 11 bases left in between. The CDR3 spells CASSLGSAQGYTF. Here the CDR3 DNA reads TGTGCCAGCAGCTTAGGGTCCGCTCAGGGCTACACCTTC.

This clone was observed a single time. The gene calls are TRBV5-4 and TRBJ1-4; D perhaps matches TRBD1 (5 bases). V was shortened by 4 bases and J by 8 bases, with 15 bases between the two germline ends. This CDR3 spans 14 amino acids. Germline assignment: CDR1 SGHNT and CDR2 YYREEE (reference sequence). DNA for the CDR3: TGTGCCAGCAGCCCAGCGGGGGAGGGCGAAAAACTGTTTTTT. Encoded protein: CASSPAGEGEKLFF.

This clone has a single count. The genes are TRBV4-1 and TRBJ1-4; 7 bases agree with TRBD1. The V segment lost 4 bases and the J segment 3 bases; nucleotides outside the gene matches: 11. The CDR3 contains 17 residues. Germline V gives CDR1 MGHRA, CDR2 YSYEKL. The CDR3 loop is CASSPRDMGTANEKLFF. The CDR3 bases are TGCGCCAGCAGCCCGAGGGATATGGGGACAGCTAATGAAAAACTGTTTTTT.

This sequence joins TRBV7-6 and TRBJ2-1; 10 nucleotides match TRBD2. This CDR3 region has 14 residues. The ends lost 5 bases at V and 6 bases at J; junction bases unmatched: 4. From germline, CDR1 is SGHVS and CDR2 FNYEAQ. CDR3 bases: TGTGCCAGCAGCCCGGGACTAGCGACCAATGAGCAGTTCTTC. The encoded protein is CASSPGLATNEQFF.

This rearrangement joins TRBV13 to TRBJ2-3; 7 bases align to TRBD2. Germline V lookup: CDR1 PRHDT, CDR2 FYEKMQ (reference sequence). Losses at the gene ends were 0 bases for V and 3 bases for J; bases not matched to a gene: 3. The CDR3 sequence is 15 residues long. CDR3: CASSLGLGGTDTQYF. CDR3 sequence (DNA): TGTGCCAGCAGCTTAGGCCTCGGGGGGACAGATACGCAGTATTTT. Looking up the rest from reference TRBV13 and TRBJ2-3 gives the full variable domain: AAGVIQSPRHLIKEKRETATLKCYPIPRHDTVYWYQQGPGQDPQFLISFYEKMQSDKGSIPDRFSAQQFSDYHSELNMSSLELGDSALYFCASSLGLGGTDTQYFGPGTRLTVL.

The chain is built from TRBV5-8 and TRBJ2-1, with 8 bases aligning to TRBD2. The CDR3 runs 14 residues. V lost 4 bases, J lost 7 bases, and 7 bases stayed unmatched. Germline V CDR1 and CDR2: SGHTS, YDEGEE. This CDR3 is CASSPGLVVNEQFF. For the CDR3, the DNA is TGTGCCAGCAGCCCGGGACTAGTGGTGAATGAGCAGTTCTTC.

The chain joins TRBV5-1 to TRBJ2-3, with TRBD2 matching 10 bases. CDR1 is SGHRS, CDR2 YFSETQ, per germline. The junction had 7 bases not matched to a gene; V was cut back by 4 bases and J by 2 bases. CDR3 size: 16 residues. CDR3 loop: CASSTLAGGDTDTQYF. The CDR3 DNA reads as TGCGCCAGCAGCACATTAGCGGGGGGCGACACAGATACGCAGTATTTT. Filled out from reference TRBV5-1 and TRBJ2-3, the complete variable domain reads KAGVTQTPRYLIKTRGQQVTLSCSPISGHRSVSWYQQTPGQGLQFLFEYFSETQRNKGNFPGRFSGRQFSNSRSEMNVSTLELGDSALYLCASSTLAGGDTDTQYFGPGTRLTVL.

The gene calls are TRBV5-4 and TRBJ2-2; TRBD2 matches 7 bases. The length of the CDR3 is 15 residues. The V gene's germline CDR1 is SGHNT and CDR2 YYREEE (reference sequence). V lost 0 bases to trimming and J lost 6 bases; unmatched junction nucleotides: 5. The CDR3 nucleotides are TGTGCCAGCAGCTTGGGGGGAGGGCAGCCCGGGGAGCTGTTTTTT. Its protein product is CASSLGGGQPGELFF.

This chain joins TRBV7-9 and TRBJ2-5; TRBD2 matches 7 bases. V was pared by 1 base and J by 5 bases, with 13 bases of the junction left unmatched. The CDR3 contains 17 residues. Germline CDR1 reads SEHNR; CDR2 reads FQNEAQ (reference sequence). The CDR3, as DNA: TGTGCCAGCAGCTTAGGTGCAGGGACTATCACGATGGAGACCCAGTACTTC. It yields the protein CASSLGAGTITMETQYF.

The J gene is TRBJ1-6, the V gene TRBV6-5; TRBD1 matches at 7 bases. V lost 6 bases to trimming and J lost 7 bases; unmatched junction nucleotides: 9. The length of the CDR3 is 15 residues. CDR1 MNHEY and CDR2 SVGAGI come from the germline V gene. The CDR3: CASSRRQGENSPLHF. The CDR3 DNA follows: TGTGCCAGCAGCCGCCGACAGGGTGAGAATTCACCCCTCCACTTT.

This chain connects TRBV5-1 to TRBJ2-2, with D uncertain. The germline V gene has CDR1 SGHRS and CDR2 YFSETQ. The CDR3 consists of 14 residues. Trimming left V 4 bases short and J 4 bases short, with 11 bases between. DNA for the CDR3: TGCGCCAGCAGCCACGCCCCCGGCACCGGGGAGCTGTTTTTT. This translates into CASSHAPGTGELFF.

This chain links TRBV7-2 with TRBJ2-3; the match to TRBD2 covers 8 bases. The CDR3 covers 16 residues. Looked up from germline, CDR1 is SGHTA and CDR2 is FQGNSA. V trimming: 0 bases; J trimming: 0 bases; junction bases outside the gene matches: 2. Written as DNA, the CDR3 is TGTGCCAGCAGCTTAGCTAGCGGGGCTAGCACAGATACGCAGTATTTT. Translated, it gives CASSLASGASTDTQYF.